These 16 T cell receptor beta chains share one sample of origin, sequenced in a study of shared clonotypes between healthy human individuals. Some clones are missing from TCRdb's copy, which holds only in-frame ones; the method was immunoSEQ multiplex PCR. The sample consists of fewer than 650,000 clones, roughly 79% of them appearing once. The sequenced sample consisted of PBMCs. The receptors were sampled from a woman aged 35 to 49 in good health. Some clones in this sample may be carry-over from other donors' samples.

The chain carries TRBV7-3 and TRBJ2-7, with TRBD1 identical over 9 bases. CDR3 length: 15 amino acids. Trimming at V came to 0 bases and at J to 4 bases, leaving 4 bases not matched to a gene. The germline V gene encodes CDR1 SGHTA and CDR2 FQGTGA. The CDR3 DNA sequence: TGTGCCAGCAGCTTAACGGACAGGGGAGATTACGAGCAGTACTTC. Protein product: CASSLTDRGDYEQYF.

The rearrangement links TRBV14 to TRBJ2-5; 11 bases are shared with TRBD2. Trimming at V came to 1 base and at J to 0 bases, leaving 10 bases not matched to a gene. Per the germline V gene, CDR1 is SGHDN and CDR2 is FVKESK. This CDR3 contains 19 residues. This CDR3 is CASSQGVLAGVWNQETQYF. In DNA form, the CDR3 reads TGTGCCAGCAGCCAAGGAGTACTAGCGGGGGTATGGAACCAAGAGACCCAGTACTTC.

This clone was seen a single time. Different DNA sequences within this sample yield the same CDR3. The CDR3 here is CASSPDSYGYTF. CDR3 bases: TGTGCCAGCTCACCCGACAGTTACGGCTACACCTTC. The V gene is TRBV18, the J gene TRBJ1-2; the D gene is possibly TRBD1 (5 bases). The CDR3 contains 12 residues. The V gene lost 3 bases and the J gene lost 8 bases, with 10 bases spanning the gap. Per germline, CDR1 KGHSH and CDR2 LQKENI.

The chain carries TRBV10-3 and TRBJ1-1; a weak D match, TRBD1 (6 bases). The V gene lost 5 bases and the J gene lost 1 base, with 11 bases spanning the gap. The CDR3 totals 14 residues. CDR1 and CDR2 from the germline V gene are ENHRY and SYGVKD. CDR3 bases: TGTGCCATCAGTCGACAGGCCCGGAACACTGAAGCTTTCTTT. This translates into CAISRQARNTEAFF.

The table lists this clone with a count of one. The chain is built from TRBV29-1 and TRBJ2-1, with TRBD2 matching over 7 bases. The CDR3 length is 10 residues. Unmatched junction bases numbered 1, after V lost 5 bases and J lost 9 bases. Germline lookup yields CDR1 SQVTM and CDR2 ANQGSEA. The CDR3, as DNA: TGCAGCGTTTCGGGGGGTGAGCAGTTCTTC. This gives the protein CSVSGGEQFF.

The chain recombines TRBV11-2 with TRBJ1-1; D is perhaps TRBD1 (6 bases). V lost 5 bases to trimming and J lost 4 bases, with 11 bases between them. Germline CDR1 is SGHAT and CDR2 is FQNNGV. The CDR3 has 13 amino acids. The CDR3 coding sequence is TGTGCCAGCAGCCTACAGGGTGGCACTGAAGCTTTCTTT. It yields the protein CASSLQGGTEAFF.

The V and J genes are TRBV19 and TRBJ2-2; TRBD2 matches 7 bases. The CDR3 extends over 19 amino acids. Germline CDR1 is LNHDA and CDR2 is SQIVND (reference sequence). V trimming: 7 bases; J trimming: 5 bases; junction bases outside the gene matches: 22. The CDR3 loop is CASTPHSLSSGVPTGELFF. CDR3 sequence (DNA): TGTGCCAGTACCCCACATTCCCTGTCCAGCGGGGTTCCTACCGGGGAGCTGTTTTTT.

This clone was recorded a few times. As DNA, the CDR3 is TGTGCCAGCAGTGCTAGCTCCTACAATGAGCAGTTCTTC. Translation gives CASSASSYNEQFF. The J gene is TRBJ2-1, the V gene TRBV6-4, with D unresolved. This CDR3 has 13 residues. Germline values: CDR1 MRHNA, CDR2 SNTAGT. Trimming removed 4 bases at V and 0 bases at J, with 4 bases between.

The chain has TRBV28 and TRBJ2-7, with D hard to call. Trimming took 7 bases from V and 2 from J, leaving 6 bases between them. The CDR3 covers 11 residues. Germline lookup yields CDR1 MDHEN and CDR2 SYDVKM. The CDR3 region has the DNA TGTGCCAGCAATACTGCCTACGAGCAGTACTTC. It encodes CASNTAYEQYF.

The V gene is TRBV7-2, the J gene TRBJ2-7, with a weak D call TRBD1 (5 bases). This CDR3 has 14 amino acids. The V end lost 5 bases, the J end lost 0 bases, and 11 bases lay between the germline ends. CDR1 is SGHTA, CDR2 FQGNSA, per germline. The CDR3 sequence: CASSQGAGSYEQYF. In DNA, the CDR3 is TGTGCCAGCAGCCAAGGGGCAGGCTCCTACGAGCAGTACTTC.

The chain joins TRBV7-6 to TRBJ2-7; D is possibly TRBD1 or TRBD2 (5 bases each). The V and J ends lost 4 bases and 1 base respectively, with 8 bases between them. The germline V gene encodes CDR1 SGHVS and CDR2 FNYEAQ. CDR3 length: 13 residues. As DNA, the CDR3 is TGTGCCAGCAGCTCCGGGGCTTCCTACGAGCAGTACTTC. It yields the protein CASSSGASYEQYF.

This clone has more than one count but fewer than ten. The chain recombines TRBV4-3 with TRBJ2-3; 7 nucleotides agree with TRBD2. The CDR3 consists of 14 residues. The junction had 1 base not matched to a gene; V was cut back by 4 bases and J by 0 bases. CDR1 LGHNA and CDR2 YSLEER come from the germline V gene. CDR3 sequence reads: CASSRRGSTDTQYF. The CDR3 DNA reads as TGCGCCAGCAGCCGGCGGGGGAGCACAGATACGCAGTATTTT.

The gene calls are TRBV2 and TRBJ2-5; 7 nucleotides match TRBD2. This CDR3 is built from 14 residues. Germline CDR1 and CDR2: SNHLY and FYNNEI. Trimming took 2 bases from V and 5 from J; bases not matched to a gene: 5. The DNA of the CDR3 is TGTGCCAGCAGTGAAAATAGCGGGCAGGAGACCCAGTACTTC. Amino acids: CASSENSGQETQYF.

CDR3 sequence: CATSRGYSSTDTQYF. CDR3 DNA: TGTGCCACCAGCAGAGGCTACTCTAGCACAGATACGCAGTATTTT. The chain joins TRBV15 to TRBJ2-3, with D hard to call. V shed 1 base and J shed 0 bases, with 8 bases lying between them. This CDR3 has 15 amino acids. The germline CDR1 and CDR2 sequences are LNHNV and YYDKDF (reference sequence).

The chain combines TRBV28 with TRBJ1-2; D perhaps matches TRBD1 (5 bases). CDR1 and CDR2 (germline): MDHEN, SYDVKM. V was cut by 5 bases and J by 5 bases, with 15 bases left in between. CDR3 length: 14 amino acids. CDR3 in amino acids: CASSDRLLGYGYTF. DNA of the CDR3: TGTGCCAGCAGTGACAGACTGCTAGGGTATGGCTACACCTTC.

This chain joins TRBV7-2 and TRBJ2-1; 7 nucleotides align to TRBD2. With V trimmed by 2 bases and J by 2 bases, 9 bases remained unmatched. Germline CDR1 SGHTA, CDR2 FQGNSA. The CDR3 loop spans 17 amino acids. CDR3 loop: CASSLYKSGDTYNEQFF. As DNA, the CDR3 is TGTGCCAGCAGCTTATACAAAAGCGGGGATACCTACAATGAGCAGTTCTTC.